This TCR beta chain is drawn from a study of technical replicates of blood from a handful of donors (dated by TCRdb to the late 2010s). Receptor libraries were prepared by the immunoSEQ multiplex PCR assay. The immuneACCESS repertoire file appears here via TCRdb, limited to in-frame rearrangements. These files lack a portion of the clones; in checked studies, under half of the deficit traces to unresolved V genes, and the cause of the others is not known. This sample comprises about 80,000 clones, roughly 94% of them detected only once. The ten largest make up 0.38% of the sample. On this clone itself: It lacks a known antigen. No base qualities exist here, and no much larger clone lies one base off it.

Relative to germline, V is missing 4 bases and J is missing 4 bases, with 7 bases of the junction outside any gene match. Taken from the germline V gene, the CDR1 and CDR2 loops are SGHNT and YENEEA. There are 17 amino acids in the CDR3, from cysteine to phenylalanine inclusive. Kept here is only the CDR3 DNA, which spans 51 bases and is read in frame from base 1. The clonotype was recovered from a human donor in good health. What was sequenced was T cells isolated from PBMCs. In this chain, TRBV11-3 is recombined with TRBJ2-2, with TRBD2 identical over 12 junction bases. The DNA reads TGTGCCAGCAGCTCCAGACTAGCGGGAGCGGGCACCGGGGAGCTGTTTTTT. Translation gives CASSSRLAGAGTGELFF.